This T cell receptor beta chain was profiled in a study of blood T cell repertoires in COVID-19. In the study overall: Sites across the United States, Italy and Spain contributed samples from acute and convalescent COVID-19. The cDNA or gDNA used as material had been derived from T cells, B-cell-depleted T cells, or PBMCs.

Under the authors' procedure: By means of reference gene primer amplification, nucleated cell counts were estimated. Produced via immunoSEQ multiplex PCR; TCRdb's table is partial and in-frame only. The DNA gave D and trimming, while V, J and clone size come from that table. The sample carries 120,000 or so clones, roughly four fifths recorded once. Germline V lookup: CDR1 SGHDT, CDR2 YYEEEE. Trimming stripped 4 bases from V and 4 bases from J, with 17 bases between. CDR3 length equals 15 residues. This clone was observed a single time. Input material: peripheral blood. The receptor was derived from a woman aged 50 to 60 with acute or convalescent COVID-19. The V call is TRBV5-6, the J call TRBJ1-2; D gene unclear. CDR3 protein: CASSHRHGRGYGYTF. The CDR3 DNA is TGTGCCAGCAGCCATCGTCACGGGAGAGGCTATGGCTACACCTTC.